These T cell receptor beta chains were read from a single sample in a study of blood T cell repertoires in COVID-19. Assay used: immunoSEQ multiplex PCR; TCRdb lists only in-frame clones, some missing. The sample consists of fewer than 200,000 clones, approximately 85% of them appearing once. Specimen: peripheral blood. These receptors came from a man aged 60 to 75 who had recovered from COVID-19. Each CDR3 is given with its conserved first and last residue. A D gene is named only where the DNA matches it firmly. Size values are once, few and many counts, or a class for expanded clones, and some rows have none.

>TRBD1|TRBV19|-|TRBJ2-5
TGTGCCAGTAGTATAGAGGCAGGGGGCTGGGAGACCCAGTACTTC
CASSIEAGGWETQYF
>-|TRBV19|-|TRBJ1-2
TGTGCCAGTAGTATAGTAGGGGATGGCAACTATGGCTACACCTTC
CASSIVGDGNYGYTF
>TRBD1|TRBV7-8|-|TRBJ1-2
TGTGCCAGCAGCTCCTGGGGACAGGGGGCTCAAGGCTACACCTTC
CASSSWGQGAQGYTF
>TRBD1|TRBV6-4|-|TRBJ1-2
TGTGCCAGCAGCAGCTCCGGGACAGGGGTGTTTGGCTACACCTTC
CASSSSGTGVFGYTF
>-|TRBV7-2|once|TRBJ1-2
TGTGCCAGCAGTTCCAGGCGGGCAGGGGAAGGAAACTATGGCTACACCTTC
CASSSRRAGEGNYGYTF
>-|TRBV29-1|-|TRBJ1-4
TGCAGCGCGATCACAGGTGAAAAACTGTTTTTT
CSAITGEKLFF
>-|TRBV7-2|few|TRBJ2-1
TGTGCCAGCAGCTTAGTCACCAGGGATGAGCAGTTCTTC
CASSLVTRDEQFF
>-|TRBV19|-|TRBJ2-5
TGTGCCAGTAGTATGCTTAGGACGGGGGTGGGTCAAGAGACCCAGTACTTC
CASSMLRTGVGQETQYF
>-|TRBV2|-|TRBJ1-1
TGTGCCAGCAGCCCCGATACAGGGAGCACTGAAGCTTTCTTT
CASSPDTGSTEAFF
>TRBD1|TRBV14|-|TRBJ1-2
TGTGCCAGCAGCCAAGGTGGACAGGGAAGAGATGGCTACACCTTC
CASSQGGQGRDGYTF
>-|TRBV19|-|TRBJ1-1
TGTGCCAGTAGTCTTGGACATAACACTGAAGCTTTCTTT
CASSLGHNTEAFF